The clone carrying this TCR beta chain showed up just a few times. Its antigen is not known. This CDR3 has 16 residues. The germline V gene encodes CDR1 LNHDA and CDR2 SQIVND (reference sequence). V lost 3 bases to trimming and J lost 8 bases; unmatched junction nucleotides: 7. The sample originates from a study of cytomegalovirus exposure and HLA in healthy donors. Points from the study as a whole: Earlier analysis looked at TCR beta V segments, and most were productive about 90% or about 30% of the time. Highly shared variants forming one cluster were likely a sequencing artifact. Investigators reported about 160 TCR beta chains as tied to cytomegalovirus.

The PCR had 60 Vbeta and 13 Jbeta primers. TCRdb's table, derived via immunoSEQ multiplex PCR, lists solely in-frame clones and lacks some. The sample includes approximately 200,000 clones, roughly 85% seen only once; the top ten take about 4.6%. The chain has TRBV19 and TRBJ1-6; 10 bases agree with TRBD1. The receptor comes from a woman under 40 in good health and CMV-seropositive. The sequencing input was PBMCs. CDR3 in amino acids: CASSIRPTGGDSPLHF. The CDR3 nucleotides read TGTGCCAGTAGTATCCGCCCGACAGGGGGCGATTCACCCCTCCACTTT.